This T cell receptor (beta chain) is drawn from a study of CD8 T cells in Susac syndrome. The J segment lost 3 bases and the V segment lost 5 bases, leaving 14 bases of the junction unmatched. The germline V gene has CDR1 SQVTM and CDR2 ANQGSEA. The CDR3 spans 16 residues. The multiple sclerosis control group consisted of treatment-naive patients whose relapsing-remitting disease, which was either stable or active, fulfilled revised McDonald criteria. The CD8+ and CD4+ T cells were isolated magnetically using a negative isolation approach, whereas the TEMRA cells were enriched by FACS. RNA amounts of about 0.45 to 1 ug underwent reverse transcription with random hexamers. immunoSEQ multiplex PCR amplified TCR beta CDR3 across 54 Vbeta, 13 Jbeta. TCRdb processed the immunoSEQ multiplex PCR reads anew with MiXCR; each CDR3 protein has one entry. The sample consists of 160,000 or so distinct CDR3 sequences, roughly 95% of them appearing once.

Material for sequencing was CD8+ T cells from PBMCs. This clonotype was sampled from a human donor with multiple sclerosis. The chain couples TRBV29-1 to TRBJ1-2, with TRBD1 matching 8 bases. In DNA form, the CDR3 reads TGCAGCGTTTCACCGACAGGGGCCACTTTGGACTATGGCTACACCTTC. Residues: CSVSPTGATLDYGYTF.